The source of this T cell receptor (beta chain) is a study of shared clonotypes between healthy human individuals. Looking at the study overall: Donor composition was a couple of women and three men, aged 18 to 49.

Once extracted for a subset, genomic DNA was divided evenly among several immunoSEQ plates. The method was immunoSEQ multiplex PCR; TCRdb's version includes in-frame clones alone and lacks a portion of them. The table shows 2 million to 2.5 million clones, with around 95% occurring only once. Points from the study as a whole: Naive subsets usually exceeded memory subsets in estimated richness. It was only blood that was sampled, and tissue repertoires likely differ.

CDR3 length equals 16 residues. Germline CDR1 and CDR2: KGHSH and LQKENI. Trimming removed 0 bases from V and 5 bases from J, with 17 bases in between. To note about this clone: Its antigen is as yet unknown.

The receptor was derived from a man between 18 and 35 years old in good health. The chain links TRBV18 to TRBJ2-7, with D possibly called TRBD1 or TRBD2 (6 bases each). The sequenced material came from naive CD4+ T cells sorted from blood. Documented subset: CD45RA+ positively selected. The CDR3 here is CASSPPTMRDNHEQYF. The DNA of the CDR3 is TGTGCCAGCTCACCACCTACGATGCGGGACAACCACGAGCAGTACTTC. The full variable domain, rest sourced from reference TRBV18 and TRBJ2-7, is NAGVMQNPRHLVRRRGQEARLRCSPMKGHSHVYWYRQLPEEGLKFMVYLQKENIIDESGMPKERFSAEFPKEGPSILRIQQVVRGDSAAYFCASSPPTMRDNHEQYFGPGTRLTVT.